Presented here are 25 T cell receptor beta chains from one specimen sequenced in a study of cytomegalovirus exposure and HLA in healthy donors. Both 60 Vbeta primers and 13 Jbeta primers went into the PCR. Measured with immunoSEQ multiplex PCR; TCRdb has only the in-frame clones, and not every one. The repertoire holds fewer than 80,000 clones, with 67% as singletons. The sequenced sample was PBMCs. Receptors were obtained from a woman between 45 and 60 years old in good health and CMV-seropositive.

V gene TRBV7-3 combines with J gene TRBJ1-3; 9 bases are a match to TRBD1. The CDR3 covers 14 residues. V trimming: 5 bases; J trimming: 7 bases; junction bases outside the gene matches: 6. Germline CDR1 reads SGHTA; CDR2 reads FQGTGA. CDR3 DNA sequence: TGTGCCAGCAGCCCCCGGGACAGGGCGAACACCATATATTTT. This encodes CASSPRDRANTIYF.

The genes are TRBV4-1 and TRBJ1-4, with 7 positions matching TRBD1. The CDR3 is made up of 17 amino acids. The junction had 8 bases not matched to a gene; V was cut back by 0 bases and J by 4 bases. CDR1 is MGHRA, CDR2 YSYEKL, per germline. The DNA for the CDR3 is TGCGCCAGCAGCCAAGATACGGGGACAGTCGATAATGAAAAACTGTTTTTT. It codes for CASSQDTGTVDNEKLFF.

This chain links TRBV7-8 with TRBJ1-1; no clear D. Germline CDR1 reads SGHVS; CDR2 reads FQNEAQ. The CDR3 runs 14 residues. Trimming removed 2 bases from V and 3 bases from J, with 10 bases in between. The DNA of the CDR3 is TGTGCCAGCAGCTTACAAGTACAAGACACTGAAGCTTTCTTT. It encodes CASSLQVQDTEAFF.

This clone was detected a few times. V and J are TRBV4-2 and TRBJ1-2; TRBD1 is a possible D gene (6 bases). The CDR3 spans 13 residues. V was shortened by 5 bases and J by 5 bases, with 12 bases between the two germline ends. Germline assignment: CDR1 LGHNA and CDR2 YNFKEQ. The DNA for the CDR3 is TGTGCCAGCAGCTCCGGGGGGGCTTATGGCTACACCTTC. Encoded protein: CASSSGGAYGYTF.

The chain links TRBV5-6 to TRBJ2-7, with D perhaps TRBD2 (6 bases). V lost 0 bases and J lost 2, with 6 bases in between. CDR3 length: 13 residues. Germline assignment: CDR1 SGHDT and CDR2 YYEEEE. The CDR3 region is CASSLGRAYEQYF. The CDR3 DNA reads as TGTGCCAGCAGCTTGGGGAGGGCCTACGAGCAGTACTTC.

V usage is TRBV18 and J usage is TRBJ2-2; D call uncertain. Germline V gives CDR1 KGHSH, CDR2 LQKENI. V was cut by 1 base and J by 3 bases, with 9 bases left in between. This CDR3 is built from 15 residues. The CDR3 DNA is TGTGCCAGCTCACCACTAGTAGAATACACCGGGGAGCTGTTTTTT. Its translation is CASSPLVEYTGELFF.

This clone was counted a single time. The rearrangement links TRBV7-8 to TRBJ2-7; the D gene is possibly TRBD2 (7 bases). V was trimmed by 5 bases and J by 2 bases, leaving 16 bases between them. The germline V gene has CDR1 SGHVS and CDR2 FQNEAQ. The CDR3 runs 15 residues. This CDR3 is CASSHVEGGAYEQYV. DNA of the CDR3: TGTGCCAGCAGCCATGTGGAGGGGGGGGCCTACGAGCAGTACGTC.

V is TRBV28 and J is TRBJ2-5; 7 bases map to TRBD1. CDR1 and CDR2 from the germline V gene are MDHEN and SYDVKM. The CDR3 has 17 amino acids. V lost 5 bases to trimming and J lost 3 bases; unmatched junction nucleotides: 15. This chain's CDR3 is CASSTWDSPFSKETQYF. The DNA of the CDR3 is TGTGCCAGCAGTACTTGGGACAGTCCCTTTAGCAAAGAGACCCAGTACTTC.

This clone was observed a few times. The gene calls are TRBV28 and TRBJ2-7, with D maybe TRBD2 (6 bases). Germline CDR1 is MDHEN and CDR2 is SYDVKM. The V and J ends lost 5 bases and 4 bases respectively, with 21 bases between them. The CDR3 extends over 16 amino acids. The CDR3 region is CASSQRLAVGSYEQYV. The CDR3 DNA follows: TGTGCCAGCAGTCAACGTTTAGCGGTGGGTAGTTACGAGCAGTACGTC.

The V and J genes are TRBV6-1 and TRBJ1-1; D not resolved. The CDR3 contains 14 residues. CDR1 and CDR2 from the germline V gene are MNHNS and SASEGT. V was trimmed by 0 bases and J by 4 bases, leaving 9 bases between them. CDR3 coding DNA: TGTGCCAGCAGTGAAGCTCGAGGGAGCACTGAAGCTTTCTTT. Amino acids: CASSEARGSTEAFF.

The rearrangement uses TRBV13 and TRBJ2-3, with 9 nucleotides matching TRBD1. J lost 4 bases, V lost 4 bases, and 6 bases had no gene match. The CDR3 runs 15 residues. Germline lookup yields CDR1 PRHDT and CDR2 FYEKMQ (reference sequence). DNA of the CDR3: TGTGCCAGCAGCTCACCGGGACAGGGTGCAGATACGCAGTATTTT. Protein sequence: CASSSPGQGADTQYF. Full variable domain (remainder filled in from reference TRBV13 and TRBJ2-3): AAGVIQSPRHLIKEKRETATLKCYPIPRHDTVYWYQQGPGQDPQFLISFYEKMQSDKGSIPDRFSAQQFSDYHSELNMSSLELGDSALYFCASSSPGQGADTQYFGPGTRLTVL.

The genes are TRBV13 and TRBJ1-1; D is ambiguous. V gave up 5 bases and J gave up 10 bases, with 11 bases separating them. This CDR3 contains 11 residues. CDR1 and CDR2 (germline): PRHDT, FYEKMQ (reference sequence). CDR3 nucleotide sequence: TGTGCCAGCAGCGAACGCCGCGGAGCTTTCTTT. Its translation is CASSERRGAFF.

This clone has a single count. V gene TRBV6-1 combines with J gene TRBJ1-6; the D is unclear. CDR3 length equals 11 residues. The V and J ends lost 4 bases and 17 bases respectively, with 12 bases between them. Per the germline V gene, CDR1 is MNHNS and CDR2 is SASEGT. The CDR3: CASSVGQEIHF. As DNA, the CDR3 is TGTGCCAGCAGTGTAGGTCAGGAAATCCACTTT.

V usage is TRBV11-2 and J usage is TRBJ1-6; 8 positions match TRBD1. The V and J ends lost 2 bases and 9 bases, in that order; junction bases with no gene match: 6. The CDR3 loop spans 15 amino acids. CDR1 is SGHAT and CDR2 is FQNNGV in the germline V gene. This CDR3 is CASSLQGARSSPLHF. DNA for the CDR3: TGTGCCAGCAGCTTACAGGGGGCGAGGAGTTCACCCCTCCACTTT. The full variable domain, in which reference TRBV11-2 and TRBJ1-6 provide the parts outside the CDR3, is EAGVAQSPRYKIIEKRQSVAFWCNPISGHATLYWYQQILGQGPKLLIQFQNNGVVDDSQLPKDRFSAERLKGVDSTLKIQPAKLEDSAVYLCASSLQGARSSPLHFGNGTRLTVT.

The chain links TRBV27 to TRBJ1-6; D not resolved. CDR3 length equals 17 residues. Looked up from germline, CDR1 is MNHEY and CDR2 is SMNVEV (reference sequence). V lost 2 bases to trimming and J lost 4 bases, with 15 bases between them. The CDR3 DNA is TGTGCCAGCAGTTTAAACGGCGGGAACGGGTATAATTCACCCCTCCACTTT. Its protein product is CASSLNGGNGYNSPLHF.

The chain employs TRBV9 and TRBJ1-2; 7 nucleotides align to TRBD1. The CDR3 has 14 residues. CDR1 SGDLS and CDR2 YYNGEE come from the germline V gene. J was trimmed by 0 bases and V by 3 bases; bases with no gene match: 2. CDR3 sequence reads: CASSAQGANYGYTF. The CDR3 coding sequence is TGTGCCAGCAGCGCCCAGGGGGCTAACTATGGCTACACCTTC.

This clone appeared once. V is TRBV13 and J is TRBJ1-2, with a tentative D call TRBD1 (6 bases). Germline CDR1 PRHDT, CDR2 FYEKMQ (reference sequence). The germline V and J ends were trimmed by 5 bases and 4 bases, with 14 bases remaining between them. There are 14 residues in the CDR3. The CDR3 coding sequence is TGTGCCAGCAGCCATTCAGGGGTCCGCTATGGCTACACCTTC. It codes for CASSHSGVRYGYTF.

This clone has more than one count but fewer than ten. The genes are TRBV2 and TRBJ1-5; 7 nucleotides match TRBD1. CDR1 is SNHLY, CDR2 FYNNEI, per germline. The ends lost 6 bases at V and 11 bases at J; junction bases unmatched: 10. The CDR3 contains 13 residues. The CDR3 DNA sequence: TGTGCCAGCAGGACAACAGGGGTCGTGACCCAGCATTTT. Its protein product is CASRTTGVVTQHF.

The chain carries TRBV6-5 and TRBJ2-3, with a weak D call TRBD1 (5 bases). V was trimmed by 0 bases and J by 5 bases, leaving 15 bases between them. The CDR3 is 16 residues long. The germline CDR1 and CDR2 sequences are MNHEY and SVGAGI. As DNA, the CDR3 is TGTGCCAGCAGTTACTCAGTAGGGGAAGGTGGAGATACGCAGTATTTT. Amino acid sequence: CASSYSVGEGGDTQYF.

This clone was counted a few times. CDR3 sequence reads: CASSSPDRGWPDTQYF. Here the CDR3 DNA reads TGTGCCAGCAGCTCCCCAGACAGGGGCTGGCCAGATACGCAGTATTTT. The chain combines TRBV5-5 with TRBJ2-3; 8 bases fit TRBD1. Germline V CDR1 and CDR2: SGHKS, YYEKEE (reference sequence). V shed 3 bases, J shed 4 bases, and the junction held 10 bases outside the gene matches. This CDR3 contains 16 residues.

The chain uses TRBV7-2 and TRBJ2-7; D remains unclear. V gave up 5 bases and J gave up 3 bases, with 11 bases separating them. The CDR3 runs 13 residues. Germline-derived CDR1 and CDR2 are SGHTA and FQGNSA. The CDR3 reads CASSPSRGYEQYV. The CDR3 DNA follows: TGTGCCAGCAGCCCCTCACGAGGCTACGAGCAGTACGTC.

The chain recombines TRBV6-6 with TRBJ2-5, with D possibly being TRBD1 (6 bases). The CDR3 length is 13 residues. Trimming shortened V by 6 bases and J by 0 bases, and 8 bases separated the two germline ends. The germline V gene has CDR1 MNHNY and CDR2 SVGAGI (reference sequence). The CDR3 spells CASRGAYQETQYF. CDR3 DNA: TGTGCCAGCAGGGGGGCGTACCAAGAGACCCAGTACTTC.

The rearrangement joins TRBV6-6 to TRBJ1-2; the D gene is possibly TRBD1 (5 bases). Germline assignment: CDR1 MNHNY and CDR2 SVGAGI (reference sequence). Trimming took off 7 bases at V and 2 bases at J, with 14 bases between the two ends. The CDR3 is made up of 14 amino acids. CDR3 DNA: TGTGCCAGCATCCGCAGTGGGGCAAACTATGGCTACACCTTC. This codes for CASIRSGANYGYTF.

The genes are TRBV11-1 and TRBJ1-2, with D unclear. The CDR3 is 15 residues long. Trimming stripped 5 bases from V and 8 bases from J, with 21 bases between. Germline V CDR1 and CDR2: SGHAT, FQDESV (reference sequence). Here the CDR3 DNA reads TGTGCCAGCAGCCCCTTTTCCTCACTAGGTGAAGGCTACACCTTC. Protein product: CASSPFSSLGEGYTF.

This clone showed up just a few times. CDR3 region: CASSLWGGNTIYF. DNA of the CDR3: TGCGCCAGCAGCCTGTGGGGCGGAAACACCATATATTTT. V is TRBV4-1 and J is TRBJ1-3, with D possibly TRBD1 on 5 matching bases. The germline V gene encodes CDR1 MGHRA and CDR2 YSYEKL. The CDR3 contains 13 residues. V gave up 4 bases and J gave up 4 bases, with 8 bases separating them.